This T cell receptor (beta chain) was recovered during a study of response to subunit inactivated influenza vaccine. TCRdb independently ran MiXCR on the RT-PCR reads; one entry per CDR3 protein. Here the sample spans roughly 460,000 distinct CDR3 sequences, 11% being singletons. The germline gives CDR1 SGHNT, CDR2 YENEEA. The CDR3 contains 14 residues. Trimming removed 3 bases from V and 6 bases from J, with 12 bases in between. In this sample, this clonotype turned up a few times. The gene calls are TRBV11-3 and TRBJ2-1, with D maybe TRBD2 (5 bases). This clonotype originated in a man aged 45-65 years who received an inactivated influenza vaccine. The sequences come from PBMCs from blood, collected roughly 6 weeks after vaccination. The CDR3 sequence is CASSFSSTSNEQFF. The CDR3 nucleotides are TGTGCCAGCAGCTTCTCCTCCACTAGCAATGAGCAGTTCTTC. The full variable domain, in which reference TRBV11-3 and TRBJ2-1 provide the parts outside the CDR3, is EAGVVQSPRYKIIEKKQPVAFWCNPISGHNTLYWYLQNLGQGPELLIRYENEEAVDDSQLPKDRFSAERLKGVDSTLKIQPAELGDSAVYLCASSFSSTSNEQFFGPGTRLTVL.